Listed below are T cell receptor beta chains from one sample, sequenced in a study of regulatory T cells in long-lasting Graves disease. TCRdb re-derived calls from the multiplex PCR reads in MiXCR, one entry per CDR3 protein. The table has some 430,000 distinct CDR3 sequences, approximately 21% seen once. The sequences come from peripheral blood mononuclear cells (PBMCs), collected when the disease was refractory, from a patient treated with antithyroid drugs. The receptors shown here come from a female donor with Graves disease. The CDR3 runs from the conserved cysteine through the conserved F or W. The D gene is left open where the match is weak. The size of a clone is reported for some rows only, either as once, few or many, or as a class for expanded clones.

-	TRBV5-4	TRBJ1-2	-	CASTSLGRYGYTF	TGTGCCAGCACCTCGTTAGGACGGTATGGCTACACCTTC
many	TRBV2	TRBJ1-5	-	CASSEGRETPYSNQPQHF	TGTGCCAGCAGTGAAGGCCGGGAGACACCTTATAGCAATCAGCCCCAGCATTTT
-	TRBV19	TRBJ1-5	TRBD1	CASSPNPTGNNQPQHF	TGTGCCAGTAGTCCAAACCCGACAGGGAACAATCAGCCCCAGCATTTT
few	TRBV11-1	TRBJ1-1	-	CASSSGPMNTEAFF	TGTGCCAGCAGCTCGGGACCGATGAACACTGAAGCTTTCTTT
-	TRBV29-1	TRBJ2-7	TRBD2	CSIISGSNPYEQYF	TGCAGCATAATTAGCGGGAGCAATCCCTACGAGCAGTACTTC
many	TRBV29-1	TRBJ1-4	-	CSVPTENEKLFF	TGCAGCGTTCCGACAGAAAATGAAAAACTGTTTTTT
many	TRBV3-1	TRBJ1-5	-	CASSQTTGQPQHF	TGTGCCAGCAGCCAAACCACTGGGCAGCCCCAGCATTTT
few	TRBV7-8	TRBJ2-1	-	CASSLVGDAYNEQFF	TGTGCCAGCAGCTTAGTTGGGGATGCATACAATGAGCAGTTCTTC
-	TRBV9	TRBJ1-2	TRBD1	CASSVGDSYGWGYTF	TGTGCCAGCAGCGTAGGGGACAGCTACGGCTGGGGCTACACCTTC
many	TRBV5-1	TRBJ1-2	TRBD1	CASSLGQEYYGYTF	TGCGCCAGCAGCTTAGGACAGGAATACTATGGCTACACCTTC
-	TRBV30	TRBJ1-1	-	CAWTLSSGLNTEAFF	TGTGCCTGGACTTTATCGAGTGGGCTGAACACTGAAGCTTTCTTT
many	TRBV15	TRBJ1-2	TRBD1	CATIQRPDRANPNYGYTF	TGTGCCACCATCCAGAGACCGGACAGGGCAAACCCTAACTATGGCTACACCTTC
-	TRBV3-1	TRBJ2-7	-	CASSQGGVPGLEQYF	TGTGCCAGCAGCCAAGGAGGGGTCCCGGGCTTAGAGCAGTACTTC
-	TRBV4-1	TRBJ2-5	-	CASSHVGGLLKTQYF	TGCGCCAGCAGCCACGTCGGGGGGCTTTTAAAGACCCAGTACTTC
-	TRBV12-3/TRBV12-4	TRBJ2-1	-	CASSFGGVATGTGSVF	-
many	TRBV6-2/TRBV6-3	TRBJ2-7	TRBD2	CASRERRGGIYEQYF	TGTGCCAGCAGGGAAAGGCGGGGGGGAATCTACGAGCAGTACTTC
-	TRBV10-3	TRBJ2-5	-	CAISESTATATETQYF	TGTGCCATCAGTGAGTCGACGGCGACTGCTACTGAGACCCAGTACTTC
many	TRBV2	TRBJ2-7	-	CASSSAPGPNEQYF	TGTGCCAGCAGTTCCGCGCCGGGTCCCAACGAGCAGTACTTC
few	TRBV7-8	TRBJ1-1	-	CASSLSWRGAEAFF	TGTGCCAGCAGCTTGTCCTGGAGGGGTGCTGAAGCTTTCTTT
-	TRBV19	TRBJ2-5	TRBD2	CGTKALLAGGHGETQYF	TGTGGAACAAAGGCTCTACTAGCGGGAGGGCACGGGGAGACCCAGTACTTC
-	TRBV7-8	TRBJ2-4	TRBD2	CASSPSPGLAGVRAAKNIQYF	TGTGCCAGCAGCCCGTCACCGGGACTAGCGGGAGTGAGGGCAGCCAAAAACATTCAGTACTTC
-	TRBV28	TRBJ2-2	-	CASSMVGNTGELFF	TGTGCCAGCAGTATGGTGGGGAACACCGGGGAGCTGTTTTTT
-	TRBV28	TRBJ2-1	TRBD2	CASSFGGANEQFF	TGTGCCAGCAGCTTCGGGGGGGCCAATGAGCAGTTCTTC
many	TRBV2	TRBJ2-3	TRBD2	CASTQRGGSTDTQYF	TGTGCCAGCACGCAGCGGGGGGGCAGCACAGATACGCAGTATTTT
many	TRBV6-1	TRBJ2-7	-	CASTPANLPYEQYF	TGTGCCAGCACCCCTGCAAACCTTCCCTACGAGCAGTACTTC